This T cell receptor beta chain was retrieved from a study of blood T cell repertoires in COVID-19. About the study: COVID-19 samples collected from the United States, Italy and Spain covered acute and convalescent phases. PBMCs, B-cell-depleted T cells, or T cells were the source of the cDNA or gDNA that made up the material.

The length of the CDR3 is 13 residues. Per germline, CDR1 SGHRS and CDR2 YFSETQ. Trimming removed 4 bases from V and 9 bases from J, with 16 bases in between. This clone came up a few times. Under the authors' procedure: By means of reference gene primer amplification, nucleated cell counts were estimated. The protocol was immunoSEQ multiplex PCR, while the TCRdb copy is restricted to in-frame clones and leaves out a portion. V, J and clone size are those of that table, while D and trimming were read from the DNA. The repertoire has approximately 200,000 clones, roughly 85% of them found once; the top ten carry around a sixth. Assignment of participants to cohorts was predicated upon participant-reported clinical history.

Sequencing was done on a sample of PBMCs or T cells enriched from blood (not recorded which). The receptor was derived from a middle-aged man who had recovered from COVID-19. The chain has TRBV5-1 and TRBJ2-5, with D maybe TRBD1 (6 bases). The CDR3 DNA follows: TGCGCCAGCAGCCTAGGACACGAGGGGGCCCAGTACTTC. Its protein product is CASSLGHEGAQYF.